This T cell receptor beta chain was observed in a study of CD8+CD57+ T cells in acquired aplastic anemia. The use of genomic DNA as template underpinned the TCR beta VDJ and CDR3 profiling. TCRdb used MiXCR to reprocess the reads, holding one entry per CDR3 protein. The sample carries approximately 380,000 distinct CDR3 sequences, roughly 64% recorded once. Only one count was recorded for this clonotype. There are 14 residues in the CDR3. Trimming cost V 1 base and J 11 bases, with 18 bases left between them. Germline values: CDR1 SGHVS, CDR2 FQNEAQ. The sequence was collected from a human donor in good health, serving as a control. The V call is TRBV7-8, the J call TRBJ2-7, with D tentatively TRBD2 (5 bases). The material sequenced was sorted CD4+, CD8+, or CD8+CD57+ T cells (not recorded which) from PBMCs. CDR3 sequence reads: CASSLGLAGAAKYF. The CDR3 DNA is TGTGCCAGCAGCTTAGGGCTAGCAGGAGCGGCCAAGTACTTC.